The present T cell receptor beta chain was sequenced within a study of shared clonotypes between healthy human individuals. Trimming stripped 8 bases from V and 5 bases from J, with 13 bases between. There are 13 residues in the CDR3. Per the germline V gene, CDR1 is MNHNS and CDR2 is SASEGT. Authors' methods: In the immunoSEQ data, sequences were junction-only and lacked quality scores, so filtering differed. Some clones are missing from TCRdb's copy, which holds only in-frame ones; the method was immunoSEQ multiplex PCR. V and J calls and clone size are those listed in that table; D and trimming were worked out from the DNA. The sample gives hundreds of thousands of clones, approximately 74% of which show up once; about 1.8% is in the top ten.

The TCR was taken from a woman aged 25 to 39 in good health. The sample was memory CD4+ T cells sorted from blood. Subset defined: CD45RA-negative fraction. The V call is TRBV6-1, the J call TRBJ1-5, with TRBD1 as a possible D gene (6 bases). The CDR3 DNA is TGTGCCAGCTGTAAACAGGGTGATCAGCCCCAGCATTTT. It yields the protein CASCKQGDQPQHF.